The source of this T cell receptor beta chain is a study of blood T cell repertoires in COVID-19. Study-wide background: Samples of COVID-19 (acute and convalescent) were obtained from the United States, Italy and Spain. PBMCs, B-cell-depleted T cells, or T cells were the source of the cDNA or gDNA that made up the material.

Profiling relied on immunoSEQ multiplex PCR, and the TCRdb table lists in-frame clones only, not all of them. The data contain fewer than 25,000 clones, around 90% of them seen just once; the ten biggest clones take up about 8%. This CDR3 has 15 residues. Germline assignment: CDR1 LNHNV and CDR2 YYDKDF (reference sequence). Concerning this clone itself: The junction departs from germline at one end; a sequencing error may be responsible.

The clonotype was recovered from a human donor in a cohort sampled during active COVID-19. The donor label of this sample is uncertain. This rearrangement joins TRBV15 to TRBJ2-1; no clear D. Source material: peripheral blood. In DNA, the CDR3 is TGTGCCGCCAGCAGAGGACGGGTGTCCTACAATGAGCAGTTCTTC. As protein: CAASRGRVSYNEQFF.